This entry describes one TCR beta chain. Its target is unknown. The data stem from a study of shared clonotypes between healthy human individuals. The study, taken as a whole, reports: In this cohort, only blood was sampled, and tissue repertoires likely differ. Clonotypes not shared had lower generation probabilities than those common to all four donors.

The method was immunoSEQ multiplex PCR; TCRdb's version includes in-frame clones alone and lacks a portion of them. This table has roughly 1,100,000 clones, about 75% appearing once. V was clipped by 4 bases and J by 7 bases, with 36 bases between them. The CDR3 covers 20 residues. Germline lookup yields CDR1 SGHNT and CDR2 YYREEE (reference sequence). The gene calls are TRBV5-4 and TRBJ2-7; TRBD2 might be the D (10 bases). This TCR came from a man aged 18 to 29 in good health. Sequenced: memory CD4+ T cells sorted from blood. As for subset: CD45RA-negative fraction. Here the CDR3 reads CASSTGQGAQLASGSGEQYF. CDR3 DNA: TGTGCCAGCAGCACGGGACAGGGTGCCCAACTAGCTAGCGGGAGTGGGGAGCAGTACTTC.